A selection of T cell receptor beta chains follows, all from one sample in a study of cytomegalovirus exposure and HLA in healthy donors. Repertoires were generated with immunoSEQ multiplex PCR, while TCRdb's copy carries only in-frame clones and drops some. The sample shows approximately 200,000 clones, 80% to 85% of them seen only once. Sequencing was done on a sample of PBMCs. These receptors were collected from a woman aged 45-65 years in good health and CMV-seropositive. Both conserved end residues are part of each CDR3. Fields, in order: D gene, CDR3 length, J gene, V gene, clone size, CDR3 protein, CDR3 DNA. D genes are given only for firm matches. Size tells how often a clone was seen (once, few, many) or the class of an expanded clone, and some rows leave it out.

TRBD1 15 TRBJ1-2 TRBV5-6 . CASSSPRGQIYGYTF TGTGCCAGCAGCTCCCCCAGGGGGCAGATCTATGGCTACACCTTC
TRBD2 15 TRBJ2-7 TRBV5-4 . CASSLAALAGGEQYF TGTGCCAGCAGCTTGGCGGCCCTAGCGGGGGGCGAGCAGTACTTC
. 12 TRBJ1-1 TRBV7-9 . CASSLESAEAFF TGTGCCAGCAGCTTAGAAAGCGCTGAAGCTTTCTTT
. 12 TRBJ2-3 TRBV10-1 few CASSESTDTQYF TGCGCCAGCAGTGAGTCGACTGATACGCAGTATTTT
. 13 TRBJ2-7 TRBV6-1 . CASRLNRVYEQYF TGTGCCAGCAGGCTTAACAGGGTTTACGAGCAGTACTTC
. 17 TRBJ2-1 TRBV28 . CASSFRGGGSFYNEQFF TGTGCCAGCAGTTTCAGGGGTGGCGGGAGTTTTTACAATGAGCAGTTCTTC
TRBD1 14 TRBJ1-1 TRBV5-6 . CASSLEYRGTEAFF TGTGCCAGCAGCTTGGAGTACAGGGGGACTGAAGCTTTCTTT
. 14 TRBJ2-5 TRBV4-1 . CASSPHGRQETQYF TGCGCCAGCAGCCCCCACGGGAGACAAGAGACCCAGTACTTC
TRBD2 17 TRBJ2-1 TRBV18 few CASSPGLLAGAYNEQFF TGTGCCAGCTCACCAGGTCTTCTAGCGGGGGCATACAATGAGCAGTTCTTC
. 14 TRBJ2-1 TRBV18 . CASSPQRLGNEQFF TGTGCCAGCTCACCACAAAGACTGGGCAATGAGCAGTTCTTC
. 15 TRBJ1-5 TRBV7-2 . CASSLAQYSNQPQHF TGTGCCAGCAGCTTAGCACAGTATAGCAATCAGCCCCAGCATTTT
. 15 TRBJ2-2 TRBV4-3 . CASSQDLGNTGELFF TGCGCCAGCAGCCAAGATCTAGGGAACACCGGGGAGCTGTTTTTT
TRBD2 16 TRBJ2-1 TRBV19 few CASRSNSGGAGREQFF TGTGCCAGTAGAAGCAATAGCGGGGGGGCCGGGCGTGAGCAGTTCTTC
TRBD2 15 TRBJ2-7 TRBV9 once CASSVGAGGPYEQYF TGTGCCAGCAGCGTAGGGGCGGGGGGGCCTTACGAGCAGTACTTC
. 14 TRBJ1-1 TRBV19 . CASSIGGGRTEAFF TGTGCCAGTAGTATAGGTGGAGGGCGTACTGAAGCTTTCTTT
TRBD1 15 TRBJ2-5 TRBV7-7 . CASSPPTGAGETQYF TGTGCTAGCAGCCCCCCGACAGGGGCGGGTGAGACCCAGTACTTC
TRBD1 14 TRBJ2-1 TRBV6-1 . CASSNRDSYNEQFF TGTGCCAGCAGTAACCGGGACAGTTACAATGAGCAGTTCTTC
TRBD1 14 TRBJ2-1 TRBV18 . CASSPPAGGNEQFF TGTGCCAGCTCACCACCGGCAGGGGGCAATGAGCAGTTCTTC
TRBD2 14 TRBJ2-5 TRBV10-3 once CAISASGAQETQYF TGTGCCATCAGTGCGAGCGGGGCACAAGAGACCCAGTACTTC
TRBD1 15 TRBJ2-7 TRBV30 . CAWSGPGQGHYEQYF TGTGCCTGGAGTGGCCCCGGACAGGGTCACTACGAGCAGTACTTC
TRBD1 13 TRBJ1-4 TRBV28 . CASSSGTESKLFF TGTGCCAGCAGTTCGGGGACAGAATCTAAACTGTTTTTT
. 17 TRBJ2-3 TRBV29-1 . CSATTYPRTPSTDTQYF TGCAGCGCCACAACCTACCCGAGGACACCGAGCACAGATACGCAGTATTTT
TRBD1 14 TRBJ2-7 TRBV18 . CASSPGTGDNEQYF TGTGCCAGCTCACCGGGGACAGGGGACAACGAGCAGTACTTC
TRBD2 24 TRBJ2-5 TRBV4-2 . CASSQVTRGVLAGGRYSYQETQYF TGTGCCAGCAGCCAGGTCACGAGGGGGGTACTAGCGGGGGGCCGGTACTCGTACCAAGAGACCCAGTACTTC
TRBD2 18 TRBJ2-6 TRBV5-1 . CASSGGLAGLSGANVLTF TGCGCCAGCAGCGGGGGACTAGCGGGCTTATCTGGGGCCAACGTCCTGACTTTC
. 14 TRBJ2-3 TRBV6-1 . CASSRGDSPLTQYF TGTGCCAGCAGCCGCGGGGACTCACCCCTTACGCAGTATTTT
. 16 TRBJ1-3 TRBV7-2 . CASSLASLSSGNTIYF TGTGCCAGCAGCTTAGCGTCCCTCTCTTCTGGAAACACCATATATTTT
. 15 TRBJ1-1 TRBV19 . CASSITGRGNTEAFF TGTGCCAGTAGTATTACAGGGAGGGGGAACACTGAAGCTTTCTTT
TRBD2 15 TRBJ2-7 TRBV5-1 . CASSLASGSRYEQYF TGCGCCAGCAGCTTGGCTAGCGGGAGTCGGTACGAGCAGTACTTC
. 16 TRBJ2-2 TRBV7-9 . CASSLRTAANTGELFF TGTGCCAGCAGCTTACGGACAGCAGCGAACACCGGGGAGCTGTTTTTT
TRBD1 15 TRBJ2-7 TRBV19 . CASSIPGTGGYEQYF TGTGCCAGTAGTATCCCCGGGACAGGGGGCTACGAGCAGTACTTC
TRBD1 19 TRBJ1-5 TRBV27 . CASSLRSPGTVGSNQPQHF TGTGCCAGCAGTTTAAGGTCTCCCGGGACAGTGGGGAGCAATCAGCCCCAGCATTTT
TRBD1 15 TRBJ2-7 TRBV9 once CASSVTGTGTYEQYF TGTGCCAGCAGCGTAACCGGGACAGGGACCTACGAGCAGTACTTC
TRBD1 17 TRBJ2-2 TRBV5-1 . CASSLRRQGADTGELFF TGCGCCAGCAGCTTGCGGAGACAGGGGGCTGACACCGGGGAGCTGTTTTTT
TRBD2 15 TRBJ2-1 TRBV7-8 . CASSLFSGRAGEQFF TGTGCCAGCAGCTTATTTAGCGGGAGGGCCGGTGAGCAGTTCTTC
. 11 TRBJ2-7 TRBV6-5 . CASRRGYEQYF TGTGCCAGCCGCCGGGGGTACGAGCAGTACTTC
. 15 TRBJ1-4 TRBV6-1 . CASSEVVGRGEKLFF TGTGCCAGCAGTGAAGTGGTGGGTCGAGGTGAAAAACTGTTTTTT
TRBD1 14 TRBJ2-7 TRBV5-1 . CASSWGTGAYEQYF TGCGCCAGCAGCTGGGGGACAGGGGCCTACGAGCAGTACTTC
TRBD1 15 TRBJ1-4 TRBV7-2 once CASSPAGTGVEKLFF TGTGCCAGCAGCCCAGCCGGGACAGGGGTGGAAAAACTGTTTTTT
TRBD2 15 TRBJ2-5 TRBV5-1 few CASSLGGGDQETQYF TGCGCCAGCAGCTTGGGCGGGGGGGACCAAGAGACCCAGTACTTC